These T cell receptor beta chains were read from a single sample in a study of read filtering for tumor transcriptome and immune sequencing. From the reads, TCRdb called clonotypes with MiXCR, one entry per CDR3 protein. The sample carries tens of thousands of distinct CDR3 sequences, roughly 19% recorded once. The material sequenced was a population of CD138-negative cells sorted from bone marrow. The origin of the receptors is a donor at least 40 years old with multiple myeloma. CDR3s include the opening cysteine and the closing phenylalanine or tryptophan. A D gene is named only where the DNA matches it firmly. The size of a clone is reported for some rows only, either as once, few or many, or as a class for expanded clones.

j_call | v_call | clone_size | d_call | cdr3_nt | cdr3_aa
TRBJ2-1 | TRBV20-1 | few | - | TGCAGTGCTAGACAATCCGAGCACGAGTCCTACAATGAGCAGTTCTTC | CSARQSEHESYNEQFF
TRBJ2-5 | TRBV7-3 | many | TRBD1 | TGTGCCAGCAGCCCCACAGGGGTGAGAGGAGAGACCCAGTACTTC | CASSPTGVRGETQYF
TRBJ2-7 | TRBV28 | many | - | TGTGCCAGCAAAGGTAGCGGCTACGAGCAGTACTTC | CASKGSGYEQYF
TRBJ2-1 | TRBV5-1 | many | TRBD2 | TGCGCCAGCAGCTTGGTTCGACTAGCGGGAATCGATGAGCAGTTCTTC | CASSLVRLAGIDEQFF
TRBJ2-2 | TRBV20-1 | few | - | TGCAGTGCCCCCCGTTCTGGCACCGGGGAGCTGTTTTTT | CSAPRSGTGELFF
TRBJ2-1 | TRBV11-2 | - | TRBD2 | TGTGCCAGCAGCTTGGACGGGAGGGCCGATAATGAGCAGTTCTTC | CASSLDGRADNEQFF
TRBJ2-1 | TRBV18 | many | TRBD1 | TGTGCCAGCTCAAGTAGACAGGGGGCGGACAATGAGCAGTTCTTC | CASSSRQGADNEQFF
TRBJ1-1 | TRBV5-1 | many | - | TGTGCCAGCCGGGGGAACACTGAAGCTTTCTTT | CASRGNTEAFF
TRBJ2-2 | TRBV7-8 | few | - | TGTGCCAGCAGGTCGGTGGATTCGAACACCGGGGAGCTGTTTTTT | CASRSVDSNTGELFF
TRBJ2-3 | TRBV5-4 | few | - | TGTGCCAGCAGCTTCATAGATAGCACAGATACGCAGTATTTT | CASSFIDSTDTQYF
TRBJ1-2 | TRBV12-3/TRBV12-4 | few | TRBD1 | TGTGCCAGCAGTTTAAACAGGGGCGCTGGGGGCTACACCTTC | CASSLNRGAGGYTF
TRBJ2-7 | TRBV7-3 | many | - | TGTGCCACGTCCCTCTCGCCGAGTTCCTACGAGCAGTACTTC | CATSLSPSSYEQYF
TRBJ1-4 | TRBV7-9 | few | - | TGTGCCAGCAGCTTCGACACTGAAAAACTGTTTTTT | CASSFDTEKLFF
TRBJ1-2 | TRBV15 | few | - | TGTGCCACCAGCAGCGAAAGGACGGACGGATATGGCTACACCTTC | CATSSERTDGYGYTF
TRBJ2-3 | TRBV5-1 | many | TRBD2 | TGCGCCAGCAGCTCGGGACCGAGCGGGGTAGATACGCAGTATTTT | CASSSGPSGVDTQYF
TRBJ1-6 | TRBV10-1 | - | TRBD1 | TGCGCCAGCAGTCAGGGGACAGCGGCACCCCTCCACTTT | CASSQGTAAPLHF
TRBJ2-3 | TRBV5-1 | many | - | TGCGCCACCAACCCGGGGGTGACCACAGATACGCAGTATTTT | CATNPGVTTDTQYF
TRBJ2-2 | TRBV5-1 | few | - | TGCGCCAGCAGCCCATCTAGCCAGACCGGGGAGCTGTTTTTT | CASSPSSQTGELFF
TRBJ2-1 | TRBV3-1 | many | - | TGTGCCAGCAGCCAAGACAATGAGCAGTTCTTC | CASSQDNEQFF
TRBJ2-3 | TRBV28 | many | TRBD1 | TGTGCCAGCAGTTTATACCGGGACAGGGTTAGCACAGATACGCAGTATTTT | CASSLYRDRVSTDTQYF
TRBJ2-3 | TRBV20-1 | many | - | TGCGGATACAGGGAGGGGACAGATACGCAGTATTTT | CGYREGTDTQYF
TRBJ2-2 | TRBV7-9 | many | TRBD1 | TGTGCCAGCAGCCGAAACAGGGGAGACACCGGGGAGCTGTTTTTT | CASSRNRGDTGELFF
TRBJ2-5 | TRBV7-9 | many | - | TGTGCCAGCAGCTTCCCGGGGGCTCTAGAGACCCAGTACTTC | CASSFPGALETQYF
TRBJ2-5 | TRBV12-3/TRBV12-4 | - | - | TGTGCCAGCAGTGGGACCGGGACGGTACGAAGGACCCAGTACTTC | CASSGTGTVRRTQYF
TRBJ2-7 | TRBV11-2 | many | - | TGTGCCAGCAGCTTAGAGGGCACAGGGAAGCCCTACGAGCAGTACTTC | CASSLEGTGKPYEQYF
TRBJ2-7 | TRBV4-1 | many | - | TGCGCCACCCAGCCCCAGGACAACTCCTACGAGCAGTACTTC | CATQPQDNSYEQYF
TRBJ1-6 | TRBV28 | - | TRBD1 | TGTGCCAGCAGTCCAGGACAGGGTTTTAGTTTTAATTCACCCCTCCACTTT | CASSPGQGFSFNSPLHF
TRBJ2-4 | TRBV20-1 | many | TRBD1 | TGCAGTGCTACAGGGGGCAAAAACATTCAGTACTTC | CSATGGKNIQYF
TRBJ2-2 | TRBV29-1 | many | - | TGCAGCGTAACCGGGACTTATAACACCGGGGAGCTGTTTTTT | CSVTGTYNTGELFF
TRBJ2-3 | TRBV25-1 | - | - | TGTGCCAGCAGTGAATGGAGGATGCGAGGGGATACGCAGTATTTT | CASSEWRMRGDTQYF
TRBJ2-2 | TRBV12-3/TRBV12-4 | - | TRBD2 | TGTGCCAGCAGTCCCGCTAGCGGGGGGTACACCGGGGGGCTGTTTTTT | CASSPASGGYTGGLFF